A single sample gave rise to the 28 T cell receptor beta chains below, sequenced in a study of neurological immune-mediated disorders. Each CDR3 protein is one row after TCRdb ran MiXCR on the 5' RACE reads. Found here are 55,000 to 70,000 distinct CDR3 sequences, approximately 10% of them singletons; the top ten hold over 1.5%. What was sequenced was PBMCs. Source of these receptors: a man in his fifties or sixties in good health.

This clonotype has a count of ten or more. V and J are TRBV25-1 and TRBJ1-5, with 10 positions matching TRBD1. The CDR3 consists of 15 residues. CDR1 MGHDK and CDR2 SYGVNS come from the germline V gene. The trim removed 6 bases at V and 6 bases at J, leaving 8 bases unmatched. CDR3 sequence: CASSPMGDRGQPQHF. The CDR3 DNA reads TGTGCCAGCAGCCCGATGGGGGACAGGGGTCAGCCCCAGCATTTT.

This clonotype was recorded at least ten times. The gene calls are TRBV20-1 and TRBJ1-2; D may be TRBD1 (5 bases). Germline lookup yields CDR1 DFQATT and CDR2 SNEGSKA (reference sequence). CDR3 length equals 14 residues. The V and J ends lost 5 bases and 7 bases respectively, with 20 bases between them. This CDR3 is CSAGTPGGFVGYTF. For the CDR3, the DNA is TGCAGTGCTGGGACCCCTGGTGGGTTTGTTGGCTACACCTTC.

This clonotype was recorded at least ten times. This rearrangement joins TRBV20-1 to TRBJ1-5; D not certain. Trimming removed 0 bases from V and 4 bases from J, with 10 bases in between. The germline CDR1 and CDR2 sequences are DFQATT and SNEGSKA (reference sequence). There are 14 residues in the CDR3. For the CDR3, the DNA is TGCAGTGCTAGAGATTTGCGAGGGAATCAGCCCCAGCATTTT. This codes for CSARDLRGNQPQHF.

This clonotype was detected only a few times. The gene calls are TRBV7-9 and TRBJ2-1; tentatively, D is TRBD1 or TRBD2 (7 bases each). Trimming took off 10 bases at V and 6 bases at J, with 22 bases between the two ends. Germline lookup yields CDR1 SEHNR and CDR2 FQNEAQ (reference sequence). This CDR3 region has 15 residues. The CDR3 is CATQGGGLSSNEQFF. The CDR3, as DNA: TGTGCCACCCAGGGGGGGGGCCTAAGTTCCAATGAGCAGTTCTTC.

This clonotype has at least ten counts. CDR3 DNA sequence: TGTGCCAGCAGCTCCTTCACAGATACGCAGTATTTT. This gives the protein CASSSFTDTQYF. This chain links TRBV7-2 with TRBJ2-3, with D unresolved. The CDR3 has 12 residues. V lost 4 bases and J 2 bases, leaving 4 bases between the germline ends. Germline loops: CDR1 SGHTA, CDR2 FQGNSA.

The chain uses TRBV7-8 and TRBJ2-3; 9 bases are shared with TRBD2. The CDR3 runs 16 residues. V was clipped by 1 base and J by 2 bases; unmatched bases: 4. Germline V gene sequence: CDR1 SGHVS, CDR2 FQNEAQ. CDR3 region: CASSLGGGLATDTQYF. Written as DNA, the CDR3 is TGTGCCAGCAGCTTAGGGGGGGGACTAGCCACAGATACGCAGTATTTT.

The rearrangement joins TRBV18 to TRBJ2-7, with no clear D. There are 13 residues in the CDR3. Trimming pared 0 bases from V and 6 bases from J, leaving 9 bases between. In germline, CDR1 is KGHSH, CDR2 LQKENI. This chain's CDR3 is CASSPPSGPEQYF. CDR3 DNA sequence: TGTGCCAGCTCACCACCGTCGGGCCCCGAGCAGTACTTC.

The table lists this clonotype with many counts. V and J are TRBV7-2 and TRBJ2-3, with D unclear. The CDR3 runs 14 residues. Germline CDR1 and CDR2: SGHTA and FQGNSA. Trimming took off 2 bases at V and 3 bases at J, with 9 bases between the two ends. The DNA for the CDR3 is TGTGCCAGCAGCTTAATCTTGGGGACAGATACGCAGTATTTT. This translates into CASSLILGTDTQYF. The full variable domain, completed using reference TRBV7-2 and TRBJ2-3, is GAGVSQSPSNKVTEKGKDVELRCDPISGHTALYWYRQSLGQGLEFLIYFQGNSAPDKSGLPSDRFSAERTGGSVSTLTIQRTQQEDSAVYLCASSLILGTDTQYFGPGTRLTVL.

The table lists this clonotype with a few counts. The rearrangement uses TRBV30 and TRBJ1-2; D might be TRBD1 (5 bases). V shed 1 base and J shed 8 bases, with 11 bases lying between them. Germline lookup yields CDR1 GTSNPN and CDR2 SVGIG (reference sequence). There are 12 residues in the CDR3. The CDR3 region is CAWSGGGGGYTF. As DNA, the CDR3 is TGTGCCTGGAGTGGTGGGGGAGGCGGCTACACCTTC.

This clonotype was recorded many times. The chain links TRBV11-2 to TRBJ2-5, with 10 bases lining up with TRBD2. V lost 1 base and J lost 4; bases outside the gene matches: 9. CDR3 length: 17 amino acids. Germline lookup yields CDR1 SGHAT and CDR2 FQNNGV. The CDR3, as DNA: TGTGCCAGCAGCTTAGGGGGGGCTAGCGGGGGCTTAGAGACCCAGTACTTC. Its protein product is CASSLGGASGGLETQYF.

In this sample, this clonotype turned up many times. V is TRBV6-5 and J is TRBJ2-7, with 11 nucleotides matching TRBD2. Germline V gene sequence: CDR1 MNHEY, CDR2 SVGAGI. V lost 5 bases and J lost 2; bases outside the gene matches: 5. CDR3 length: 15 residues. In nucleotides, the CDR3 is TGTGCCAGCAGTACCGGACTAGCGGGTCCCTACGAGCAGTACTTC. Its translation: CASSTGLAGPYEQYF.

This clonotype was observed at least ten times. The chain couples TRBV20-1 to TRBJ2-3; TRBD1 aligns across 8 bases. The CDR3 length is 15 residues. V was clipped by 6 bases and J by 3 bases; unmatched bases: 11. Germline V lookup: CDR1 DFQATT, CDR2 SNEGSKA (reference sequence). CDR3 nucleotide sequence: TGCAGTGCGATCTCGGACAGGGAGATAACAGATACGCAGTATTTT. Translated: CSAISDREITDTQYF.

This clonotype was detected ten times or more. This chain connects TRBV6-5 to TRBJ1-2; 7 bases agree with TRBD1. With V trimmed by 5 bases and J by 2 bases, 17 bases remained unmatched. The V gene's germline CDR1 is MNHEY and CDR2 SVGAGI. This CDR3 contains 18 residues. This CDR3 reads CASSPTTTAQGVNYGYTF. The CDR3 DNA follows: TGTGCCAGCAGTCCCACCACAACCGCTCAGGGGGTCAACTATGGCTACACCTTC.

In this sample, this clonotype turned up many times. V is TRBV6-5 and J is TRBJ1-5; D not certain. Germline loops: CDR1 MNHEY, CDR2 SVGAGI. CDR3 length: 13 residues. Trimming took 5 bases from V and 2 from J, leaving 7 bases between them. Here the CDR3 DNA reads TGTGCCAGCAGTGGTCCGGGCAATCAGCCCCAGCATTTT. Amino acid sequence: CASSGPGNQPQHF.

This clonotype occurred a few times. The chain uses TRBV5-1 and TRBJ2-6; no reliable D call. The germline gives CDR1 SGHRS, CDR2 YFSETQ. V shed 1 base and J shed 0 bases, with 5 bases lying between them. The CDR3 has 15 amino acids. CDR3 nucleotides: TGCGCCAGCAGCTTGTACACCTCTGGGGCCAACGTCCTGACTTTC. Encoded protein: CASSLYTSGANVLTF.

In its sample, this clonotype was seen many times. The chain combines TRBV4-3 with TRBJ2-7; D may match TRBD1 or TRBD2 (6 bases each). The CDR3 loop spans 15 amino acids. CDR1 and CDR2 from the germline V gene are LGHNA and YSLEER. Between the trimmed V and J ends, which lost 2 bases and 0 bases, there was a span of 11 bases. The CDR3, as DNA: TGCGCCAGCAGCCAATCGGGGGCCAGCTCCTACGAGCAGTACTTC. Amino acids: CASSQSGASSYEQYF.

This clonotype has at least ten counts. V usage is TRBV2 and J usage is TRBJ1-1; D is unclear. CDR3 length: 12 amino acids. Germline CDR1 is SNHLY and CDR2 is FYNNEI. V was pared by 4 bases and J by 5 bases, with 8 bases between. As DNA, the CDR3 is TGTGCCAGCAGTGTTGGAGTTACTGAAGCTTTCTTT. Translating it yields CASSVGVTEAFF.

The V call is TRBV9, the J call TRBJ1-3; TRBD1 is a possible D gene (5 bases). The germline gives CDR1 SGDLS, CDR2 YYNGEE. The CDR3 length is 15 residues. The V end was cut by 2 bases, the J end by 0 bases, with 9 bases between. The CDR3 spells CASSVGGASGNTIYF. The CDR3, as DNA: TGTGCCAGCAGCGTCGGAGGGGCCTCTGGAAACACCATATATTTT. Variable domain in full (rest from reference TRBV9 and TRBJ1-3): DSGVTQTPKHLITATGQRVTLRCSPRSGDLSVYWYQQSLDQGLQFLIQYYNGEERAKGNILERFSAQQFPDLHSELNLSSLELGDSALYFCASSVGGASGNTIYFGEGSWLTVV.

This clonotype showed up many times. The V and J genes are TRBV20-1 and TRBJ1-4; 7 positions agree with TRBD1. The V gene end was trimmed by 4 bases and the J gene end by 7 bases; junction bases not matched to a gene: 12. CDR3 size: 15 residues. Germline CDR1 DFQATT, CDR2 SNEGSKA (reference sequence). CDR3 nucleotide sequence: TGCAGTGCTAACTACCGACAGGGTGTGGGTGAAAAACTGTTTTTT. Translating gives CSANYRQGVGEKLFF.

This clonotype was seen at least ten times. CDR3 sequence: CASSPWTSGGAGTGELFF. CDR3 nucleotide sequence: TGTGCCAGCAGCCCTTGGACTAGCGGGGGGGCCGGCACCGGGGAGCTGTTTTTT. The V call is TRBV7-6, the J call TRBJ2-2, with 15 bases that match TRBD2. The CDR3 sequence is 18 residues long. V gave up 5 bases and J gave up 4 bases; unmatched junction bases: 8. Per the germline V gene, CDR1 is SGHVS and CDR2 is FNYEAQ. The whole variable domain, filled in from reference TRBV7-6 and TRBJ2-2, reads GAGVSQSPRYKVTKRGQDVALRCDPISGHVSLYWYRQALGQGPEFLTYFNYEAQQDKSGLPNDRFSAERPEGSISTLTIQRTEQRDSAMYRCASSPWTSGGAGTGELFFGEGSRLTVL.

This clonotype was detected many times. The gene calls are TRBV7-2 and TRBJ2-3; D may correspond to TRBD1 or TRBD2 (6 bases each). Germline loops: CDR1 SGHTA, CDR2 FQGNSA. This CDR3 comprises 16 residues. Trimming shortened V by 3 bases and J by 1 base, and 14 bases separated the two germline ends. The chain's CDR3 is CASSFNRGPRTDTQYF. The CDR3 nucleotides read TGTGCCAGCAGCTTTAATCGGGGGCCCCGCACAGATACGCAGTATTTT.

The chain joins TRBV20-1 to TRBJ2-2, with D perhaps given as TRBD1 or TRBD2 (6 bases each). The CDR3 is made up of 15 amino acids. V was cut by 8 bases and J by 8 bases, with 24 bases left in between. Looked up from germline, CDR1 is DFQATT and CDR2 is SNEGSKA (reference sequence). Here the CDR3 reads CSTIPRGLSTGELFF. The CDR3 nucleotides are TGCAGTACTATTCCCCGGGGGCTCTCCACGGGGGAGCTGTTTTTT.

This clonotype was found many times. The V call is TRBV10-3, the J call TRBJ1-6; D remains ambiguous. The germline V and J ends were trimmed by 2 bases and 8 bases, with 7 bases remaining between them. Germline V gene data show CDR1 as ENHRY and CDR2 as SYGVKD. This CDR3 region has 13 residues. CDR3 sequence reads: CAISEIADSPLHF. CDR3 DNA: TGTGCCATCAGTGAGATAGCGGATTCACCCCTCCACTTT.

CDR3 coding DNA: TGCAGTGGTGGTGTGGGTCCTAATGAAAAACTGTTTTTT. Translation: CSGGVGPNEKLFF. The chain uses TRBV20-1 and TRBJ1-4; no firm D call. Germline V CDR1 and CDR2: DFQATT, SNEGSKA (reference sequence). The CDR3 totals 13 residues. V lost 7 bases and J 3 bases, leaving 12 bases between the germline ends.

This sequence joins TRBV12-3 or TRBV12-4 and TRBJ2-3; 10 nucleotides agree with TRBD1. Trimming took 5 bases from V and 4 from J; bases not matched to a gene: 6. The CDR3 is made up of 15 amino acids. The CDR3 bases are TGTGCCAGCAGTCCCGGGACAGGGGCGCCAGATACGCAGTATTTT. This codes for CASSPGTGAPDTQYF.

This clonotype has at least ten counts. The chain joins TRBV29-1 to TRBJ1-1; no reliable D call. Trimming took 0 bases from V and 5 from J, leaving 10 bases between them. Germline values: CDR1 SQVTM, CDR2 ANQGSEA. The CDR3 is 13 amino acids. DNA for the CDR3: TGCAGCGTTGAAGATGGCACGCGGACTGAAGCTTTCTTT. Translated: CSVEDGTRTEAFF.

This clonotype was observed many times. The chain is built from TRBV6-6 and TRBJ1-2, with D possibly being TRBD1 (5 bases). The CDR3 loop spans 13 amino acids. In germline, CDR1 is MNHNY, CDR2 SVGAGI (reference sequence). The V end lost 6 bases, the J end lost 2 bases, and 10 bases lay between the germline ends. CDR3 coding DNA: TGTGCCAGCAGCTGGGAGGGGAACTATGGCTACACCTTC. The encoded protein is CASSWEGNYGYTF.

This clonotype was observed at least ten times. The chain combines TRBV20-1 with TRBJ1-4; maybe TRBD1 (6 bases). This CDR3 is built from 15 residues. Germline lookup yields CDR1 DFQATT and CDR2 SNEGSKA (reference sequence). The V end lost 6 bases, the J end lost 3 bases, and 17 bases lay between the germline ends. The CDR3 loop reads CSAESLDSPNEKLFF. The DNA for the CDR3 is TGCAGTGCCGAATCCCTGGACAGTCCTAATGAAAAACTGTTTTTT.